The TCR beta chain described here comes from a study of beta chain features in type 1 diabetes. Study-level background: Researchers looked at fewer than 120,000,000 sorted cells across all samples.

Study-wide findings and caveats: PCR might favor shorter templates, equally in patients and controls. Within each of all four CD4+ subsets, Type 1 diabetes patients had TCRB CDR3s that were moderately but significantly shorter.

Deletions cut 7 bases from V and 2 bases from J, with 14 bases between. Germline loops: CDR1 SGHTA, CDR2 FQGNSA. The CDR3 loop spans 15 amino acids. As to this clone: What it recognizes is unknown.

The investigators reverse transcribed all of the isolated RNA, so they sequenced expressed TCRB transcripts. Reads from naive, central memory and regulatory T cell samples averaged roughly 3.8 million. Clones were read by immunoSEQ multiplex PCR, and TCRdb kept only the in-frame ones, dropping some. The data hold 350,000 to 400,000 clones, with about 15% observed a single time. The chain uses TRBV7-2 and TRBJ2-2; D is perhaps TRBD1 (5 bases). The origin of this receptor is a woman aged 18-29 years in good health. Sequencing input: naive CD4+ T cells from blood. CDR3 sequence reads: CASTNQGPNTGELFF. CDR3 nucleotides: TGTGCCAGCACGAATCAGGGCCCTAACACCGGGGAGCTGTTTTTT.